This T cell receptor (beta chain) was sequenced in a study of cytomegalovirus exposure and HLA in healthy donors. The assay was immunoSEQ multiplex PCR, and TCRdb's table has in-frame clones only and misses some. The table lists some 150,000 clones, roughly 86% of them singletons. Germline V gene data show CDR1 as SGDLS and CDR2 as YYNGEE. The CDR3 length is 15 residues. Trimming left V 1 base short and J 5 bases short, with 15 bases between. The TCR originated in a man aged 18-30 years in good health and CMV-seropositive. The sample was PBMCs. The V gene is TRBV9, the J gene TRBJ1-1, with D unresolved. The chain's CDR3 is CASSVNHVPGTEAFF. DNA of the CDR3: TGTGCCAGCAGCGTAAATCACGTCCCGGGGACTGAAGCTTTCTTT. The full variable domain, in which reference TRBV9 and TRBJ1-1 provide the parts outside the CDR3, is DSGVTQTPKHLITATGQRVTLRCSPRSGDLSVYWYQQSLDQGLQFLIQYYNGEERAKGNILERFSAQQFPDLHSELNLSSLELGDSALYFCASSVNHVPGTEAFFGQGTRLTVV.